This T cell receptor beta chain comes out of a study of cytomegalovirus exposure and HLA in healthy donors. For the study at large: Around 86 million unique TCRs, all from HLA-typed donors, were included in an early release of the data. Of all 400 or so donors who were genotyped, 75% to 90% belonged to the Caucasian-associated ancestry cluster. Study-level results: Across donors, most TCRs were seen rarely, yet some public ones were widespread. TCR beta sequences reportedly predicted most subjects' HLA-A and HLA-B alleles accurately.

Concerning this clone itself: Its antigen remains unidentified.

Germline V gene lookup returns CDR1 PRHDT and CDR2 FYEKMQ (reference sequence). Trimming took off 1 base at V and 6 bases at J, with 15 bases between the two ends. This CDR3 has 15 residues. 60 Vbeta and 13 Jbeta primers were used in PCR. The table came from immunoSEQ multiplex PCR; TCRdb's copy has only in-frame clones and leaves some out. This sample carries around 120,000 clones, 60% to 85% of them seen once, and the ten largest clones take roughly 2.5%. The clonotype comes from a woman between 40 and 50 years old in good health and CMV-seropositive. The sequencing sample was made of PBMCs. The chain is built from TRBV13 and TRBJ2-5; tentatively, D is TRBD2 (6 bases). CDR3 sequence reads: CASSLAVGGLKTQYF. In DNA, the CDR3 is TGTGCCAGCAGCTTAGCGGTGGGGGGATTAAAGACCCAGTACTTC.